A selection of T cell receptor beta chains follows, all from one sample in a study of beta chain features in type 1 diabetes. Method: immunoSEQ multiplex PCR; TCRdb's copy keeps in-frame clones and lacks some. The data contain under 200,000 clones, just over 9% of them singletons. Sequencing used central memory CD4+ T cells from blood. These TCRs come from a woman between 18 and 29 years old in good health. Each CDR3 is given with its conserved first and last residue. The D gene is left open where the match is weak. Clone sizes are given selectively: once, few, many, or a class where the clone is expanded.

j_gene,d_gene,v_gene,abundance,CDR3aa,CDR3nt
TRBJ1-2,-,TRBV4-1,-,CASSQDLHSPNYGYTF,TGCGCCAGCAGCCAAGATCTCCACAGCCCTAACTATGGCTACACCTTC
TRBJ1-6,-,TRBV7-2,-,CASSLGRNSPLHF,TGTGCCAGCAGCTTAGGTAGAAATTCACCCCTCCACTTT
TRBJ2-5,-,TRBV9,few,CASSVVPHIRSGSNQETQYF,TGTGCCAGCAGCGTAGTACCCCATATCCGATCGGGGAGTAACCAAGAGACCCAGTACTTC
TRBJ2-7,-,TRBV9,few,CASSAQEGYVYEQYF,TGTGCCAGCAGCGCCCAAGAGGGCTACGTATACGAGCAGTACTTC
TRBJ2-6,TRBD1,TRBV6-4,few,CASSPGQGRTGANVLTF,TGTGCCAGCAGCCCCGGACAGGGAAGAACTGGGGCCAACGTCCTGACTTTC
TRBJ1-6,-,TRBV6-5,once,CASTSGGGFNSPLHF,TGTGCCAGCACCTCAGGCGGAGGTTTTAATTCACCCCTCCACTTT
TRBJ2-5,TRBD1,TRBV11-2,-,CASRGTGNEKTQYF,TGTGCCAGCAGGGGGACAGGGAATGAAAAGACCCAGTACTTC
TRBJ1-4,-,TRBV27,few,CASSLRQGYEKLFF,TGTGCCAGCAGTTTAAGGCAGGGTTATGAAAAACTGTTTTTT
TRBJ1-2,-,TRBV7-2,-,CASSSSGRDYTF,TGTGCCAGCAGCTCCTCCGGACGGGACTACACCTTC
TRBJ2-4,TRBD1,TRBV5-6,-,CASSLRTGVGEFQYF,TGTGCCAGCAGCTTAAGGACAGGGGTTGGAGAGTTTCAGTACTTC
TRBJ2-3,TRBD1,TRBV6-5,-,CASSQLDRGVKHF,TGTGCCAGCAGTCAGCTGGACAGGGGAGTTAAGCATTTT
TRBJ1-2,-,TRBV18,-,CASSPGTGGGYTF,TGTGCCAGCTCACCGGGCACAGGTGGGGGCTACACCTTC
TRBJ2-3,-,TRBV11-2,-,CASSFTGLADTQYF,TGTGCCAGCAGCTTTACAGGGCTGGCAGATACGCAGTATTTT
TRBJ2-1,TRBD1,TRBV5-1,few,CASSIGQGNEQFF,TGCGCCAGCAGCATCGGACAGGGAAACGAGCAGTTCTTC
TRBJ2-3,-,TRBV5-1,-,CASSRQIADTQYF,TGCGCCAGCAGCCGACAGATCGCAGATACGCAGTATTTT
TRBJ2-7,TRBD2,TRBV5-1,-,CASSMSAGGEQYF,TGCGCCAGCAGCATGAGCGCGGGGGGCGAGCAGTACTTC
TRBJ2-5,TRBD2,TRBV9,-,CASSVGGSQETQYF,TGTGCCAGCAGCGTAGGCGGGAGCCAAGAGACCCAGTACTTC
TRBJ1-2,-,TRBV5-1,-,CASTSQESGGYTF,TGCGCCAGCACCTCACAGGAATCTGGTGGCTACACCTTC
TRBJ2-2,TRBD1,TRBV30,-,CAWSPGQTGELFF,TGTGCCTGGAGCCCGGGACAGACCGGGGAGCTGTTTTTT
TRBJ1-1,-,TRBV5-4,few,CASSPRGGDTEAFF,TGTGCCAGCAGCCCGAGGGGGGGGGACACTGAAGCTTTCTTT
TRBJ2-5,TRBD1,TRBV29-1,few,CSVATGGGETQYF,TGCAGCGTAGCCACAGGGGGCGGAGAGACCCAGTACTTC
TRBJ1-5,-,TRBV30,few,CAWGTAGAGGQPQHF,TGTGCCTGGGGGACCGCCGGGGCGGGAGGTCAGCCCCAGCATTTT
TRBJ2-2,TRBD2,TRBV4-2,few,CASSQDLGGLAVNTGELFF,TGTGCCAGCAGCCAAGATCTAGGAGGGCTAGCGGTAAACACCGGGGAGCTGTTTTTT
TRBJ2-1,-,TRBV2,many,CASSGGLNNEQFF,TGTGCCAGCAGTGGAGGTCTAAACAATGAGCAGTTCTTC
TRBJ2-5,TRBD1,TRBV7-9,many,CASSLGRTGMGETQYF,TGTGCCAGCAGCTTAGGCCGGACAGGGATGGGAGAGACCCAGTACTTC
TRBJ1-1,TRBD1,TRBV7-9,many,CASTRNAGQGDAFF,TGTGCCAGCACCAGAAACGCGGGACAGGGGGACGCTTTCTTT
TRBJ1-2,TRBD1,TRBV10-3,few,CAVSGGGSNYGYTF,TGTGCCGTATCAGGGGGAGGCTCCAACTATGGCTACACCTTC
TRBJ2-7,-,TRBV6-5,few,CASSYFGQKYEQYF,TGTGCCAGCAGTTACTTCGGACAGAAATACGAGCAGTACTTC
TRBJ2-7,-,TRBV19,few,CASSVRDYEQYF,TGTGCCAGTAGTGTCCGGGACTACGAGCAGTACTTC
TRBJ2-1,-,TRBV5-1,few,CASSLGGRDFLFF,TGCGCCAGCAGCTTGGGGGGTCGGGACTTCTTGTTCTTC
TRBJ1-1,-,TRBV2,-,CASSQQVMNTEAFF,TGTGCCAGCAGTCAACAGGTTATGAACACTGAAGCTTTCTTT
TRBJ2-1,-,TRBV6-5,few,CASSDRYNEQFF,TGTGCCAGCAGTGACAGGTACAATGAGCAGTTCTTC
TRBJ2-3,TRBD2,TRBV11-2,-,CASSSATGGASTDTQYF,TGTGCCAGCAGCTCTGCGACCGGGGGGGCCTCCACAGATACGCAGTATTTT
TRBJ2-5,TRBD2,TRBV4-3,few,CASSQDEASGRRETQYF,TGCGCCAGCAGCCAAGATGAGGCTAGCGGCAGGCGAGAGACCCAGTACTTC
TRBJ1-1,-,TRBV19,few,CASSLGQMNTEAFF,TGTGCCAGTAGTCTCGGACAGATGAACACTGAAGCTTTCTTT
TRBJ2-7,TRBD2,TRBV18,few,CASSPPSGRGGEQYF,TGTGCCAGCTCACCACCTAGCGGGAGAGGGGGCGAGCAGTACTTC
TRBJ1-5,-,TRBV6-5,few,CASSPMPRPDQPQHF,TGTGCCAGCAGCCCTATGCCTCGCCCCGATCAGCCCCAGCATTTT
TRBJ1-1,-,TRBV7-9,few,CASSLSSRNTEAFF,TGTGCCAGCAGCTTAAGTAGCAGAAACACTGAAGCTTTCTTT
TRBJ1-2,-,TRBV2,-,CASSEEAAGYGYTF,TGTGCCAGCAGTGAAGAGGCGGCAGGGTATGGCTACACCTTC
TRBJ2-5,TRBD2,TRBV29-1,-,CSATLLAVQETQYF,TGCAGCGCGACCCTCCTAGCGGTACAAGAGACCCAGTACTTC
TRBJ2-1,TRBD2,TRBV14,-,CASSQVRREIVNEQFF,TGTGCCAGCAGCCAAGTCAGGCGGGAGATCGTCAATGAGCAGTTCTTC
TRBJ2-1,-,TRBV11-2,few,CASSLEPVYNEQFF,TGTGCCAGCAGCTTAGAACCGGTGTACAATGAGCAGTTCTTC
TRBJ2-3,-,TRBV6-1,-,CASSEEGADTQYF,TGTGCCAGCAGTGAGGAAGGAGCAGATACGCAGTATTTT
TRBJ2-5,-,TRBV7-9,-,CASSSTRVIETQYF,TGTGCCAGCAGCTCAACTAGAGTAATAGAGACCCAGTACTTC
TRBJ1-2,-,TRBV25-1,few,CASSPALGGFEGYTF,TGTGCCAGCAGTCCAGCCCTGGGGGGGTTCGAGGGCTACACCTTC
TRBJ2-3,TRBD2,TRBV4-1,-,CASSQDRLAGGSGDTQYF,TGCGCCAGCAGCCAAGATCGTCTAGCGGGAGGGTCGGGAGATACGCAGTATTTT
TRBJ2-7,TRBD1,TRBV11-2,-,CASSSRDRGQKQYF,TGTGCCAGCAGCTCCCGGGACAGGGGGCAGAAGCAGTACTTC
TRBJ2-7,-,TRBV19,few,CASRDKVLYEQYF,TGTGCCTCTCGGGACAAGGTCCTCTACGAGCAGTACTTC